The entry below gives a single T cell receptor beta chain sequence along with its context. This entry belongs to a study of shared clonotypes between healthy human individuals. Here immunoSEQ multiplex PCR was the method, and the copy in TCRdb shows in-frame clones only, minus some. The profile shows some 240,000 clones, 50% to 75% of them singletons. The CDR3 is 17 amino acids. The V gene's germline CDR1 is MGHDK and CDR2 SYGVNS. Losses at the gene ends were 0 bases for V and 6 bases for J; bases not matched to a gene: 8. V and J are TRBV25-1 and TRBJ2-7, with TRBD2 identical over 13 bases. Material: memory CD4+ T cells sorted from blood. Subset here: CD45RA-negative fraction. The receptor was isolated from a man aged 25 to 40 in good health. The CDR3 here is CASSEYQALAGGSEQYF. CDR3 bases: TGTGCCAGCAGTGAATACCAAGCACTAGCGGGAGGGAGCGAGCAGTACTTC.